Presented here are 30 T cell receptor beta chains from one specimen sequenced in a study of T cells after yellow fever vaccination. Each CDR3 protein is one row after TCRdb ran MiXCR on the 5' RACE reads. The sample contains about 300,000 distinct CDR3 sequences, around 6.8% of which appear only once. The starting material was PBMCs, obtained approximately 47 days after the first yellow fever vaccination. All receptors come from a man between 18 and 35 years old who received the YFV17D yellow fever vaccine.

There are a few counts of this clonotype. The chain links TRBV19 to TRBJ2-2; possibly TRBD1 for D (6 bases). The germline V and J ends were trimmed by 6 bases and 2 bases, with 22 bases remaining between them. Germline loops: CDR1 LNHDA, CDR2 SQIVND (reference sequence). The CDR3 sequence is 18 residues long. CDR3 nucleotides: TGTGCCAGTAGCGTCCCGGGACACTCAGCCCTAAACACCGGGGAGCTGTTTTTT. Amino acids: CASSVPGHSALNTGELFF.

A few counts support this clonotype. The V and J genes are TRBV5-1 and TRBJ1-1; D gene ambiguous. Per germline, CDR1 SGHRS and CDR2 YFSETQ. The length of the CDR3 is 13 residues. V gave up 0 bases and J gave up 5 bases, with 8 bases separating them. CDR3 DNA sequence: TGCGCCAGCAGCTTGGCACCGGTGACTGAAGCTTTCTTT. Amino acid sequence: CASSLAPVTEAFF.

The sample holds a few counts of this clonotype. The chain links TRBV9 to TRBJ2-3; D gene ambiguous. In germline, CDR1 is SGDLS, CDR2 YYNGEE. The germline V and J ends were trimmed by 0 bases and 2 bases, with 10 bases remaining between them. The CDR3 runs 15 residues. CDR3 sequence: CASSVVGANTDTQYF. CDR3 DNA sequence: TGTGCCAGCAGCGTAGTTGGAGCGAACACAGATACGCAGTATTTT.

The CDR3 sequence is CASKDGGRISYNEQFF. The DNA for the CDR3 is TGTGCCAGCAAGGACGGGGGCAGGATTTCCTACAATGAGCAGTTCTTC. V gene TRBV6-2 or TRBV6-3 combines with J gene TRBJ2-1; D may correspond to TRBD1 or TRBD2 (6 bases each). V lost 7 bases to trimming and J lost 1 base, with 17 bases between them. Germline V gene data show CDR1 as MNHEY and CDR2 as SVGEGT. The CDR3 is 16 amino acids.

There are many counts of this clonotype. This chain uses TRBV20-1 with TRBJ2-7; TRBD1 matches 7 bases. CDR3 size: 13 residues. V was pared by 6 bases and J by 0 bases, with 5 bases of the junction left unmatched. Germline V gives CDR1 DFQATT, CDR2 SNEGSKA (reference sequence). DNA of the CDR3: TGCAGTGCCACAGGGGTATACTCCTACGAGCAGTACTTC. Translation: CSATGVYSYEQYF.

This sequence joins TRBV7-9 and TRBJ1-2, with TRBD1 as a possible D gene (5 bases). The V gene lost 5 bases and the J gene lost 7 bases, with 17 bases spanning the gap. The germline CDR1 and CDR2 sequences are SEHNR and FQNEAQ (reference sequence). There are 14 residues in the CDR3. Here the CDR3 reads CASSPRGEGSGYTF. The CDR3 DNA sequence: TGTGCCAGCAGCCCACGTGGGGAGGGGAGTGGCTACACCTTC.

The chain employs TRBV20-1 and TRBJ2-5; 7 nucleotides line up with TRBD1. Germline values: CDR1 DFQATT, CDR2 SNEGSKA (reference sequence). This CDR3 contains 13 residues. J gave up 6 bases and V 6 bases, and 10 bases lay outside the gene matches. CDR3 residues: CSARSHRGQTQYF. The CDR3 region has the DNA TGCAGTGCCCGATCACACAGGGGTCAGACCCAGTACTTC.

In this sample, this clonotype turned up a few times. CDR3 DNA sequence: TGTGCCAGCAGCCCAGACCCCTCGGCGAGCTCCTACGAGCAGTACTTC. It translates to CASSPDPSASSYEQYF. This sequence joins TRBV7-6 and TRBJ2-7; no firm D call. CDR3 length equals 16 residues. Germline CDR1 reads SGHVS; CDR2 reads FNYEAQ. V shed 5 bases and J shed 0 bases, with 17 bases lying between them.

The genes are TRBV7-2 and TRBJ1-5; maybe TRBD1 (5 bases). The CDR3 covers 16 residues. V shed 1 base and J shed 7 bases, with 17 bases lying between them. Germline lookup yields CDR1 SGHTA and CDR2 FQGNSA. The CDR3 DNA follows: TGTGCCAGCAGCTTAGTGGCAGGGACTGGGCAACAGCCCCAGCATTTT. This encodes CASSLVAGTGQQPQHF.

This clonotype occurred many times. The chain combines TRBV6-2 or TRBV6-3 with TRBJ2-1; tentative D call: TRBD2 (5 bases). This CDR3 comprises 12 residues. CDR1 is MNHEY, CDR2 SVGEGT, per germline. Between the trimmed V and J ends, which lost 6 bases and 5 bases, there was a span of 8 bases. CDR3 sequence (DNA): TGTGCCAGCAGGGGCGGGCACAATGAGCAGTTCTTC. Its translation is CASRGGHNEQFF.

Many counts were recorded for this clonotype. V gene TRBV29-1 combines with J gene TRBJ1-2, with 10 nucleotides matching TRBD1. The CDR3 spans 14 residues. After removal of 4 bases from V and 8 bases from J, the junction contained 10 bases not matched to a gene. Germline assignment: CDR1 SQVTM and CDR2 ANQGSEA. The CDR3 DNA reads TGCAGCGTTGGAGACTACCGGACAGGGGGAGGCTACACCTTC. Translating it yields CSVGDYRTGGGYTF. Full variable domain (outside the CDR3, taken from reference TRBV29-1 and TRBJ1-2): SAVISQKPSRDICQRGTSLTIQCQVDSQVTMMFWYRQQPGQSLTLIATANQGSEATYESGFVIDKFPISRPNLTFSTLTVSNMSPEDSSIYLCSVGDYRTGGGYTFGSGTRLTVV.

The chain couples TRBV12-5 to TRBJ1-5, with 9 positions matching TRBD1. The CDR3 length is 15 residues. Germline-derived CDR1 and CDR2 are LGHNT and FRNRAP. Trimming at V came to 6 bases and at J to 6 bases, leaving 9 bases not matched to a gene. CDR3 protein: CASGRAGTGSQPQHF. CDR3 nucleotides: TGTGCTAGTGGCCGTGCCGGGACAGGGAGTCAGCCCCAGCATTTT.

This clonotype was counted ten times or more. The chain recombines TRBV20-1 with TRBJ2-6; 9 positions match TRBD2. CDR1 is DFQATT and CDR2 is SNEGSKA in the germline V gene (reference sequence). J was trimmed by 3 bases and V by 5 bases; bases with no gene match: 5. The CDR3 is 15 amino acids. DNA of the CDR3: TGCAGTGCTGCGGGGGGGCCTGGTGGGGCCAACGTCCTGACTTTC. This gives the protein CSAAGGPGGANVLTF.

The chain recombines TRBV7-9 with TRBJ1-1; no definite D call. The germline CDR1 and CDR2 sequences are SEHNR and FQNEAQ (reference sequence). The V end was cut by 3 bases, the J end by 0 bases, with 11 bases between. CDR3 length: 15 amino acids. CDR3 protein: CASSFLGKMNTEAFF. For the CDR3, the DNA is TGTGCCAGCAGCTTTTTAGGGAAGATGAACACTGAAGCTTTCTTT.

The chain uses TRBV6-2 or TRBV6-3 and TRBJ2-3; 10 nucleotides match TRBD2. Per the germline V gene, CDR1 is MNHEY and CDR2 is SVGEGT. This CDR3 is built from 19 residues. V was clipped by 4 bases and J by 3 bases; unmatched bases: 16. The CDR3 sequence is CASSSLKPGLAIGTDTQYF. For the CDR3, the DNA is TGTGCCAGCAGTTCCCTAAAACCGGGACTAGCGATTGGGACAGATACGCAGTATTTT.

The chain combines TRBV29-1 with TRBJ2-3, with TRBD2 matching over 7 bases. This CDR3 is 13 amino acids long. CDR1 SQVTM and CDR2 ANQGSEA come from the germline V gene. The ends lost 7 bases at V and 2 bases at J; junction bases unmatched: 6. CDR3 bases: TGCAGCGCCAGCGGGGATCACACAGATACGCAGTATTTT. It yields the protein CSASGDHTDTQYF.

The chain carries TRBV18 and TRBJ1-6, with 9 bases that match TRBD1. CDR3 length: 14 amino acids. The germline V gene encodes CDR1 KGHSH and CDR2 LQKENI. Trimming took 3 bases from V and 10 from J; bases not matched to a gene: 4. The DNA for the CDR3 is TGTGCCAGCTCACCTTCGACAGGGGGATCACCCCTCCACTTT. Translation gives CASSPSTGGSPLHF.

This clonotype has at least ten counts. The chain carries TRBV5-5 and TRBJ1-4, with 9 bases that match TRBD1. Germline trimming cut 1 base from V and 7 bases from J; bases unmatched to any gene: 8. This CDR3 is built from 16 residues. The germline V gene has CDR1 SGHKS and CDR2 YYEKEE (reference sequence). The CDR3 DNA sequence: TGTGCCAGCAGCTTGTCCGGGACAGGGTCGGTTGAAAAACTGTTTTTT. Amino acids: CASSLSGTGSVEKLFF. Variable domain in full (rest from reference TRBV5-5 and TRBJ1-4): DAGVTQSPTHLIKTRGQQVTLRCSPISGHKSVSWYQQVLGQGPQFIFQYYEKEERGRGNFPDRFSARQFPNYSSELNVNALLLGDSALYLCASSLSGTGSVEKLFFGSGTQLSVL.

This clonotype was observed at least ten times. This chain links TRBV5-1 with TRBJ2-3, with a possible D match to TRBD2 (6 bases). This CDR3 is 14 amino acids long. Germline V CDR1 and CDR2: SGHRS, YFSETQ. V dropped 2 bases and J dropped 0 bases, with 7 bases sitting between them. The CDR3 protein is CASSFGGSTDTQYF. CDR3 bases: TGCGCCAGCAGCTTTGGGGGGAGCACAGATACGCAGTATTTT.

The table lists this clonotype with a few counts. The V and J genes are TRBV7-9 and TRBJ2-2; 7 bases are a match to TRBD2. CDR3 length equals 15 residues. Germline V CDR1 and CDR2: SEHNR, FQNEAQ (reference sequence). With 4 bases clipped from V and 1 base from J, the junction kept 3 bases outside the gene matches. The CDR3 sequence is CASSWDYMNTGELFF. CDR3 DNA: TGTGCCAGCAGCTGGGACTACATGAACACCGGGGAGCTGTTTTTT.

The sample holds many counts of this clonotype. This sequence joins TRBV27 and TRBJ1-5; D ambiguous. Germline CDR1 MNHEY, CDR2 SMNVEV (reference sequence). The CDR3 length is 14 residues. Trimming cost V 1 base and J 6 bases, with 10 bases left between them. The CDR3 DNA reads TGTGCCAGCAGTTTATGGTACAGTCGTCAGCCCCAGCATTTT. Protein product: CASSLWYSRQPQHF.

This clonotype was recorded a few times. The V call is TRBV9, the J call TRBJ2-2, with D perhaps matching TRBD2 (5 bases). The CDR3 spans 17 residues. Trimming cost V 0 bases and J 2 bases, with 14 bases left between them. CDR1 is SGDLS, CDR2 YYNGEE, per germline. The DNA of the CDR3 is TGTGCCAGCAGCGTAGCCGGCAGACTACCTAACACCGGGGAGCTGTTTTTT. This translates into CASSVAGRLPNTGELFF.

The sample holds a few counts of this clonotype. The V and J genes are TRBV20-1 and TRBJ2-3, with TRBD2 matching over 11 bases. J gave up 2 bases and V 0 bases, and 4 bases lay outside the gene matches. CDR1 is DFQATT and CDR2 is SNEGSKA in the germline V gene (reference sequence). The CDR3 loop spans 16 amino acids. CDR3 sequence (DNA): TGCAGTGCTAGAGAACGACTAGCGGGGAACACAGATACGCAGTATTTT. Translated, it gives CSARERLAGNTDTQYF.

This clonotype was recorded many times. The V and J genes are TRBV9 and TRBJ2-7; D not certain. In germline, CDR1 is SGDLS, CDR2 YYNGEE. V was clipped by 4 bases and J by 8 bases, with 4 bases between them. The CDR3 is made up of 9 amino acids. CDR3 DNA: TGTGCCAGCAGCCCAAAGCAGTACGTC. Protein sequence: CASSPKQYV.

The chain employs TRBV7-9 and TRBJ2-7; 10 bases agree with TRBD1. J was trimmed by 3 bases and V by 4 bases; bases with no gene match: 3. CDR3 size: 14 residues. Looked up from germline, CDR1 is SEHNR and CDR2 is FQNEAQ (reference sequence). The CDR3 loop reads CASSSTGGFYEQYF. CDR3 sequence (DNA): TGTGCCAGCAGCTCGACAGGGGGCTTCTACGAGCAGTACTTC.

This clonotype was detected only a few times. The V call is TRBV28, the J call TRBJ1-1; D not certain. The CDR3 is 13 amino acids. Trimming removed 3 bases from V and 0 bases from J, with 5 bases in between. The germline V gene encodes CDR1 MDHEN and CDR2 SYDVKM. CDR3 nucleotides: TGTGCCAGCAGTTTTTGGGTGAACACTGAAGCTTTCTTT. It encodes CASSFWVNTEAFF.

In its sample, this clonotype was seen many times. CDR3: CAISANPGQGLSYEQYF. Written as DNA, the CDR3 is TGTGCCATCAGCGCTAATCCGGGACAGGGCCTCTCCTACGAGCAGTACTTC. The chain combines TRBV10-3 with TRBJ2-7; the match to TRBD1 covers 9 bases. Germline V gene sequence: CDR1 ENHRY, CDR2 SYGVKD. The V and J ends lost 6 bases and 0 bases, in that order; junction bases with no gene match: 12. The CDR3 is 17 amino acids.

There are many counts of this clonotype. The V gene is TRBV24-1, the J gene TRBJ1-1, with 7 bases aligning to TRBD1. The trim removed 4 bases at V and 8 bases at J, leaving 6 bases unmatched. The CDR3 has 13 residues. Germline V gives CDR1 KGHDR, CDR2 SFDVKD. CDR3 DNA sequence: TGTGCCACCAGTGACCGGACAGGCGGGGAAGCTTTCTTT. Its protein is CATSDRTGGEAFF.

The chain uses TRBV20-1 and TRBJ2-1, with D maybe TRBD2 (7 bases). The V gene's germline CDR1 is DFQATT and CDR2 SNEGSKA (reference sequence). This CDR3 has 14 amino acids. The V end was cut by 5 bases, the J end by 0 bases, with 11 bases between. CDR3 residues: CSAGGGHSYNEQFF. The CDR3 DNA is TGCAGTGCTGGCGGGGGCCACTCCTACAATGAGCAGTTCTTC.

This chain joins TRBV19 and TRBJ2-1, with 8 bases fitting TRBD1. V shed 1 base, J shed 2 bases, and the junction held 4 bases outside the gene matches. CDR3 length equals 16 residues. CDR1 and CDR2 from the germline V gene are LNHDA and SQIVND (reference sequence). In DNA, the CDR3 is TGTGCCAGTAGTATAGTGACAGGGGAGGCCTACAATGAGCAGTTCTTC. This encodes CASSIVTGEAYNEQFF. Supplemented by reference TRBV19 and TRBJ2-1, the full variable domain reads DGGITQSPKYLFRKEGQNVTLSCEQNLNHDAMYWYRQDPGQGLRLIYYSQIVNDFQKGDIAEGYSVSREKKESFPLTVTSAQKNPTAFYLCASSIVTGEAYNEQFFGPGTRLTVL.